This TCR beta chain originates from a study of blood T cell dynamics during melanoma immunotherapy. Using immunoSEQ multiplex PCR, the repertoire was profiled, and TCRdb retains in-frame clones only, with some absent. The table lists approximately 3,100 clones, around 92% of them singletons, with just over 0.5% in the top ten. Time point of the sample: pre-treatment baseline. At 12 weeks after first infusion, RECIST 1.1 defined response for most patients. Patients had no prior systemic cancer treatment, immunosuppressants or other active cancers. Trimming pared 1 base from V and 5 bases from J, leaving 9 bases between. CDR1 is SGHTA, CDR2 FQGTGA, per germline. This CDR3 comprises 14 residues.

The receptor's source is a human donor with melanoma. The chain carries TRBV7-3 and TRBJ2-1, with unresolved D. The source was effector memory CD8+ T cells from blood, collected from a patient treated with checkpoint blockade. The CDR3, as DNA: TGTGCCAGCAGCTTAAATGTCGGCCACAATGAGCAGTTCTTC. Translated, it gives CASSLNVGHNEQFF.